These T cell receptor beta chains were read from a single sample in a study of blood T cell repertoires in COVID-19. TCRdb's table, derived via immunoSEQ multiplex PCR, lists solely in-frame clones and lacks some. The data show approximately 300,000 clones, with 90% to 95% seen just once and about 4% held by the top ten. Sequencing was done on a sample of PBMCs or T cells enriched from blood (not recorded which). The source of these receptors is a woman aged 25 to 39 who had been exposed to COVID-19. CDR3s leave out the opening cysteine and the closing phenylalanine or tryptophan.

CDR3 protein: ASSLQQGGGTEAF; CDR3 length: 13; V gene: TRBV18
CDR3 protein: ASSLSQNYGYT; CDR3 length: 11; V gene: TRBV5-1
CDR3 protein: ATTSGGRSTDTQY; CDR3 length: 13; V gene: TRBV5-1
CDR3 protein: ASSFLEGEAF; CDR3 length: 10; V gene: TRBV27
CDR3 protein: SVVGGTGSSYEQY; CDR3 length: 13; V gene: TRBV29-1
CDR3 protein: SASPQDRALSYEQY; CDR3 length: 14; V gene: TRBV20-1
CDR3 protein: ASSPGQGLRAQY; CDR3 length: 12; V gene: TRBV4-1
CDR3 protein: ASSLVGTGAYNDEQY; CDR3 length: 15; V gene: TRBV5-4
CDR3 protein: ASSYLGGDSGELF; CDR3 length: 13; V gene: TRBV6-5
CDR3 protein: ASKLHSGNTIY; CDR3 length: 11; V gene: TRBV12-3/TRBV12-4
CDR3 protein: SVEGGYSPQGDGYT; CDR3 length: 14; V gene: TRBV29-1
CDR3 protein: ARSIPPQDTQY; CDR3 length: 11; V gene: TRBV5-3
CDR3 protein: ASSFLNLPGQTEAF; CDR3 length: 14; V gene: TRBV7-9
CDR3 protein: SVGVRAGQPQH; CDR3 length: 11; V gene: TRBV29-1
CDR3 protein: ASSLARGGVGNQPQH; CDR3 length: 15; V gene: TRBV13
CDR3 protein: ASSHHDRANEQF; CDR3 length: 12; V gene: TRBV3-1/TRBV3-2
CDR3 protein: ASSLTGTGTGRLF; CDR3 length: 13; V gene: TRBV19
CDR3 protein: AWRGRPNTEAF; CDR3 length: 11; V gene: TRBV30
CDR3 protein: ASSRPPRQPGWYSNQPQH; CDR3 length: 18; V gene: TRBV23-1
CDR3 protein: ASSLVVGDSPLH; CDR3 length: 12; V gene: TRBV7-2
CDR3 protein: ASSISAGRLSYNSPLH; CDR3 length: 16; V gene: TRBV19
CDR3 protein: ASTGTGVGYT; CDR3 length: 10; V gene: TRBV2
CDR3 protein: PGPFMNTEAF; CDR3 length: 10; V gene: TRBV4-1
CDR3 protein: ASSYFRRYSNQPQH; CDR3 length: 14; V gene: TRBV6-5
CDR3 protein: ASQQRGFYGYT; CDR3 length: 11; V gene: TRBV5-4
CDR3 protein: ASSYTNGHSAF; CDR3 length: 11; V gene: TRBV6-5
CDR3 protein: ASSDITRWTVSKDQPQH; CDR3 length: 17; V gene: TRBV2
CDR3 protein: ASSPSGEKLF; CDR3 length: 10; V gene: TRBV18
CDR3 protein: SASGTRNQPQH; CDR3 length: 11; V gene: TRBV20-1
CDR3 protein: ASTRTRNTEAF; CDR3 length: 11; V gene: TRBV5-5
CDR3 protein: ASGRTANTEAF; CDR3 length: 11; V gene: TRBV3-1/TRBV3-2
CDR3 protein: ASSSISGGALETQY; CDR3 length: 14; V gene: TRBV7-9
CDR3 protein: ASGDSYGYT; CDR3 length: 9; V gene: TRBV10-2
CDR3 protein: ASSENRPNTEAF; CDR3 length: 12; V gene: TRBV25-1
CDR3 protein: AWMGEDLH; CDR3 length: 8; V gene: TRBV30
CDR3 protein: ASSIRDQPQH; CDR3 length: 10; V gene: TRBV19
CDR3 protein: ASSPGFKNIQY; CDR3 length: 11; V gene: TRBV11-2
CDR3 protein: ASSFTSPGGAF; CDR3 length: 11; V gene: TRBV5-6
CDR3 protein: ASSKGGPGNTIY; CDR3 length: 12; V gene: TRBV5-1
CDR3 protein: ASSLRTSGGAGELF; CDR3 length: 14; V gene: TRBV7-6
CDR3 protein: ASSPVAGGSDTQY; CDR3 length: 13; V gene: TRBV18
CDR3 protein: ASSPETGRTQFLAKNIQY; CDR3 length: 18; V gene: TRBV5-1
CDR3 protein: ASSVEPVTEAF; CDR3 length: 11; V gene: TRBV9
CDR3 protein: ASSYDETAITEAF; CDR3 length: 13; V gene: TRBV6-5
CDR3 protein: ASSHWWGQGETQY; CDR3 length: 13; V gene: TRBV5-4
CDR3 protein: ASIVVDEDYGYT; CDR3 length: 12; V gene: TRBV2
CDR3 protein: ASTDRETNEKLF; CDR3 length: 12; V gene: TRBV25-1
CDR3 protein: ASSVGLNSGYT; CDR3 length: 11; V gene: TRBV2
CDR3 protein: ATSRSLANYGYT; CDR3 length: 12; V gene: TRBV15
CDR3 protein: ASSVETGSDQPQH; CDR3 length: 13; V gene: TRBV2
CDR3 protein: ASSLVGTGGDQPQH; CDR3 length: 14; V gene: TRBV27
CDR3 protein: ASSYRGNTIY; CDR3 length: 10; V gene: TRBV19
CDR3 protein: ASSVTSGSSYEQY; CDR3 length: 13; V gene: TRBV5-1
CDR3 protein: ASSAELSPLH; CDR3 length: 10; V gene: TRBV25-1
CDR3 protein: ASSLVRTVPDYEQY; CDR3 length: 14; V gene: TRBV23-1
CDR3 protein: ASSPPLAGYYYEQY; CDR3 length: 14; V gene: TRBV7-9
CDR3 protein: ASMDGGARETQY; CDR3 length: 12; V gene: TRBV19
CDR3 protein: ASSLEQANTEAF; CDR3 length: 12; V gene: TRBV11-2
CDR3 protein: ASRTGTGIYGYT; CDR3 length: 12; V gene: TRBV19
CDR3 protein: ASSLEVRDGYT; CDR3 length: 11; V gene: TRBV12-3/TRBV12-4